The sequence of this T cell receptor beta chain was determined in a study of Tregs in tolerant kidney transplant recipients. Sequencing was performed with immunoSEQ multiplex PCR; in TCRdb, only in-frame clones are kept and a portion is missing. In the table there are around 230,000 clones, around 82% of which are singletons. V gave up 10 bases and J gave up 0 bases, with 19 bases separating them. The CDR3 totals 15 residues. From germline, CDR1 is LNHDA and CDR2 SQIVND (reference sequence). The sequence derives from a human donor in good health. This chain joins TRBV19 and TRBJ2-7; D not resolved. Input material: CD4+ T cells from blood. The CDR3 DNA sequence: TGTGCCACAAAAATATCGACATGGGGCTCCTACGAGCAGTACTTC. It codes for CATKISTWGSYEQYF.